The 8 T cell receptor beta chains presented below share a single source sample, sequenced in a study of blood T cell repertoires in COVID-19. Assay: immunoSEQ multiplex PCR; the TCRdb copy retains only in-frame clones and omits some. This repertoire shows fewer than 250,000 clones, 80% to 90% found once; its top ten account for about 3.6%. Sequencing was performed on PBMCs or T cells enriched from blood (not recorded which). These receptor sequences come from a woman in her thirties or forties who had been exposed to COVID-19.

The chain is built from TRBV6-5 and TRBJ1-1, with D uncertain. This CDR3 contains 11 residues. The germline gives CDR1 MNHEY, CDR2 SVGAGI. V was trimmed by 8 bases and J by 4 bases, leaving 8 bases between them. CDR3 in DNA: TGTGCCAGCCGTCGAGCCACTGAAGCTTTCTTT. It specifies CASRRATEAFF.

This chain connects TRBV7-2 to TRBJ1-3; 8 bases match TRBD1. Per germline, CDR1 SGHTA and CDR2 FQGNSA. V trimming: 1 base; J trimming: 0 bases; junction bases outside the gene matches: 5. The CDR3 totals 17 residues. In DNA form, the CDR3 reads TGTGCCAGCAGCTTAGTTCAGGGGGCACTCTCTGGAAACACCATATATTTT. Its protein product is CASSLVQGALSGNTIYF.

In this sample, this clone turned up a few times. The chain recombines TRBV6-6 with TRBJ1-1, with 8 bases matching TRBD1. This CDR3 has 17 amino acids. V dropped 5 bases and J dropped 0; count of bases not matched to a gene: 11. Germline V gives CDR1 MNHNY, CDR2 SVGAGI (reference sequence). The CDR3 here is CASSPGTGSTMNTEAFF. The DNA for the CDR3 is TGTGCCAGCAGTCCCGGGACAGGCTCAACAATGAACACTGAAGCTTTCTTT.

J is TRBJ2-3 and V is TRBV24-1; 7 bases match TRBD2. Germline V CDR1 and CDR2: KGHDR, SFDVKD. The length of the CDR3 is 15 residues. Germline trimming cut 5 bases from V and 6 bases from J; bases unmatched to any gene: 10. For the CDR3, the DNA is TGTGCCACCAGTGCCCATGGCTCCGGGGGGGATACGCAGTATTTT. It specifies CATSAHGSGGDTQYF.

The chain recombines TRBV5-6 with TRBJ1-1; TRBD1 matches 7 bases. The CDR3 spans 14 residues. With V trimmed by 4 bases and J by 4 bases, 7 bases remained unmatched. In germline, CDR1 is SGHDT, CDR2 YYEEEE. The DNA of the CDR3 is TGTGCCAGCAGCACAACAGGGGCGACCACTGAAGCTTTCTTT. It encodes CASSTTGATTEAFF.

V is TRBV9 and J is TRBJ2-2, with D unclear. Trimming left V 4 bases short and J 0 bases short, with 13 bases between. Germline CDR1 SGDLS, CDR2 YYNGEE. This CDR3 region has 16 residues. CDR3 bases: TGTGCCAGCAGCTCCCGGAGAACCGCGAACACCGGGGAGCTGTTTTTT. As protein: CASSSRRTANTGELFF.

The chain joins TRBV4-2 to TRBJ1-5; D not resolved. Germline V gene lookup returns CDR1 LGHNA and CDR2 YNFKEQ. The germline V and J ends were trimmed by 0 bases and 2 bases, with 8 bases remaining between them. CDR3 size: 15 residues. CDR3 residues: CASSQDGAGNQPQHF. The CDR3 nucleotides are TGTGCCAGCAGCCAAGATGGAGCCGGCAATCAGCCCCAGCATTTT.

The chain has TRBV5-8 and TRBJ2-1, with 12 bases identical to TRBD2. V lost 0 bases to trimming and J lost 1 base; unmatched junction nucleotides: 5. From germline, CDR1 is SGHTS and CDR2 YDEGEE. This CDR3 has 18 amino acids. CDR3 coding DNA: TGTGCCAGCAGCTTGGCGCAAACTAGCGGGGGGTCCTACAATGAGCAGTTCTTC. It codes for CASSLAQTSGGSYNEQFF.